Presented here are 7 T cell receptor beta chains from one specimen sequenced in a study of blood T cell repertoires in COVID-19. Libraries were prepared by immunoSEQ multiplex PCR; TCRdb keeps only in-frame clonotypes and omits some of them. The repertoire includes around 220,000 clones, about 90% of them detected once, and approximately 2% sits in the top ten. The sequencing sample was made of PBMCs or T cells enriched from blood (not recorded which). Receptor source: a young woman who had recovered from COVID-19.

In its sample, this clone was seen a few times. An end of the junction differs from the germline gene, which may be a read error. CDR3 residues: CASSEADRAYEQYF. DNA for the CDR3: TGTGCCAGCAGCGAAGCCGACAGGGCCTACGAGCAGTACTTC. The genes are TRBV6-1 and TRBJ2-7; 7 bases fit TRBD1. Germline CDR1 and CDR2: MNHNS and SASEGT. CDR3 length: 14 residues.

In its sample, this clone was seen once. The genes are TRBV7-9 and TRBJ1-2, with 11 bases aligning to TRBD1. CDR3 length equals 19 residues. Trimming removed 4 bases from V and 5 bases from J; junction bases left unmatched: 18. Germline lookup yields CDR1 SEHNR and CDR2 FQNEAQ (reference sequence). CDR3 region: CASSSSERDRGFPRYGYTF. The CDR3 bases are TGTGCCAGCAGCTCATCTGAGCGGGACAGGGGGTTTCCCAGATATGGCTACACCTTC.

V usage is TRBV13 and J usage is TRBJ1-3; D call uncertain. Germline CDR1 reads PRHDT; CDR2 reads FYEKMQ (reference sequence). Trimming removed 4 bases from V and 7 bases from J, with 11 bases in between. The CDR3 runs to 13 residues. CDR3 DNA: TGTGCCAGCAGCTCCGGGAGTTTCAACACCATATATTTT. It yields the protein CASSSGSFNTIYF.

The gene calls are TRBV10-1 and TRBJ2-7; 9 positions agree with TRBD1. The CDR3 contains 14 residues. Germline V lookup: CDR1 WNHNN, CDR2 SYGVQD (reference sequence). The J segment lost 2 bases and the V segment lost 4 bases, leaving 3 bases of the junction unmatched. The CDR3 DNA sequence: TGCGCCAGCAGTGTGGGACAGGGTGCCTACGAGCAGTACTTC. This translates into CASSVGQGAYEQYF.

This chain uses TRBV4-3 with TRBJ1-1; perhaps TRBD1 as D (5 bases). Germline V gives CDR1 LGHNA, CDR2 YSLEER. Trimming removed 0 bases at V and 4 bases at J, with 15 bases between. The CDR3 runs 16 residues. CDR3 protein: CASSQDSAGPTTEAFF. CDR3 nucleotide sequence: TGCGCCAGCAGCCAAGATTCGGCAGGGCCGACCACTGAAGCTTTCTTT.

V is TRBV10-1 and J is TRBJ2-3, with D perhaps TRBD2 (6 bases). Per germline, CDR1 WNHNN and CDR2 SYGVQD (reference sequence). CDR3 length: 16 amino acids. Trimming removed 3 bases at V and 2 bases at J, with 15 bases between. DNA of the CDR3: TGCGCCAGCAGTGAAGAATGGAGGGACCTCACAGATACGCAGTATTTT. Its translation is CASSEEWRDLTDTQYF.

The chain carries TRBV19 and TRBJ1-4, with 9 positions matching TRBD1. V lost 7 bases to trimming and J lost 7 bases; unmatched junction nucleotides: 10. Germline values: CDR1 LNHDA, CDR2 SQIVND (reference sequence). This CDR3 comprises 15 residues. The chain's CDR3 is CASIPTGGLGEKLFF. The CDR3 DNA is TGTGCCAGTATCCCAACAGGGGGCTTAGGTGAAAAACTGTTTTTT.